Presented here are 25 T cell receptor beta chains from one specimen sequenced in a study of blood T cell repertoires in COVID-19. TCRdb's table, derived via immunoSEQ multiplex PCR, lists solely in-frame clones and lacks some. This table has around 380,000 clones, roughly 86% appearing once. Sequenced material: PBMCs or T cells enriched from blood (not recorded which). The receptors originated from a man aged 25 to 45 who had recovered from COVID-19.

The chain carries TRBV21-1 and TRBJ2-3; TRBD2 reflects the table's D call only, with no check against the DNA. TRBV21-1 is shown as a pseudogene. The CDR3 spans 17 residues. CDR3 region: CASKGKRGTCSTDTQYF. The CDR3 DNA reads TGTGCCAGCAAGGGAAAGCGGGGGACATGTAGCACAGATACGCAGTATTTT.

This chain connects TRBV20-1 to TRBJ2-1; no reliable D call. The germline V gene encodes CDR1 DFQATT and CDR2 SNEGSKA (reference sequence). This CDR3 has 15 residues. The V end was cut by 3 bases, the J end by 7 bases, with 19 bases between. The CDR3 sequence is CSASVSSGFLNEQFF. In nucleotides, the CDR3 is TGCAGTGCTAGTGTTAGCTCGGGTTTTTTGAATGAGCAGTTCTTC.

J is TRBJ2-2 and V is TRBV9; weak D call: TRBD1 (6 bases). Germline loops: CDR1 SGDLS, CDR2 YYNGEE. Trimming left V 7 bases short and J 7 bases short, with 20 bases between. The CDR3 length is 15 residues. The DNA for the CDR3 is TGTGCCAGCCACAGAAGTGCAGGGGAGAGCGGGGAGCTGTTTTTT. It specifies CASHRSAGESGELFF.

This clone was seen once. Different DNA sequences within this sample yield the same CDR3. The rearrangement links TRBV6-5 to TRBJ2-7; TRBD2 is a possible D gene (5 bases). V dropped 8 bases and J dropped 5 bases, with 10 bases sitting between them. Germline CDR1 is MNHEY and CDR2 is SVGAGI. This CDR3 has 11 amino acids. As DNA, the CDR3 is TGTGCCAGCTCTAGAGGGAACGAGCAGTACTTC. This translates into CASSRGNEQYF.

This clone has only a few counts. V usage is TRBV6-4 and J usage is TRBJ2-1, with D possibly TRBD2 on 6 matching bases. V dropped 8 bases and J dropped 5 bases, with 13 bases sitting between them. The CDR3 is made up of 13 amino acids. The germline V gene has CDR1 MRHNA and CDR2 SNTAGT. The CDR3: CASAGRSNNEQFF. CDR3 sequence (DNA): TGTGCCAGCGCGGGACGGTCCAACAATGAGCAGTTCTTC.

The chain has TRBV7-3 and TRBJ2-5, with 8 bases aligning to TRBD1. Looked up from germline, CDR1 is SGHTA and CDR2 is FQGTGA. The CDR3 covers 15 residues. V trimming: 0 bases; J trimming: 5 bases; junction bases outside the gene matches: 5. The CDR3 loop is CASSLTQGAGETQYF. Here the CDR3 DNA reads TGTGCCAGCAGCTTAACCCAGGGGGCCGGCGAGACCCAGTACTTC.

The J gene is TRBJ2-7, the V gene TRBV4-1; 7 positions match TRBD2. CDR3 length: 13 residues. V was clipped by 0 bases and J by 7 bases; unmatched bases: 3. Looked up from germline, CDR1 is MGHRA and CDR2 is YSYEKL. The CDR3 loop reads CASSQEGLGEQYF. In DNA, the CDR3 is TGCGCCAGCAGCCAAGAAGGACTAGGAGAGCAGTACTTC.

The chain couples TRBV10-2 to TRBJ2-1; TRBD2 aligns across 13 bases. Germline V lookup: CDR1 WSHSY, CDR2 SAAADI. V was pared by 0 bases and J by 8 bases, with 7 bases of the junction left unmatched. The CDR3 has 17 residues. CDR3 nucleotide sequence: TGCGCCAGCAGTGAGTCCCGGACTAGCGGGGGCCACGATGAGCAGTTCTTC. This codes for CASSESRTSGGHDEQFF.

The chain combines TRBV19 with TRBJ1-2; 7 bases are a match to TRBD1. The CDR3 contains 15 residues. Germline assignment: CDR1 LNHDA and CDR2 SQIVND (reference sequence). The trim removed 4 bases at V and 3 bases at J, leaving 8 bases unmatched. The CDR3: CASSRPGTEDYGYTF. CDR3 nucleotide sequence: TGTGCCAGTAGTAGGCCGGGGACAGAAGACTATGGCTACACCTTC.

Notes on this clone: The identical CDR3 is also encoded by other nucleotide sequences in the sample. The V and J genes are TRBV18 and TRBJ1-1; possibly TRBD1 for D (5 bases). The length of the CDR3 is 13 residues. Trimming pared 4 bases from V and 1 base from J, leaving 7 bases between. Germline CDR1 is KGHSH and CDR2 is LQKENI. Here the CDR3 DNA reads TGTGCCAGCTCACGTCAGGGGAACACTGAAGCTTTCTTT. It specifies CASSRQGNTEAFF. Variable domain in full (rest from reference TRBV18 and TRBJ1-1): NAGVMQNPRHLVRRRGQEARLRCSPMKGHSHVYWYRQLPEEGLKFMVYLQKENIIDESGMPKERFSAEFPKEGPSILRIQQVVRGDSAAYFCASSRQGNTEAFFGQGTRLTVV.

This clone was detected once. The chain is built from TRBV15 and TRBJ1-1, with TRBD1 as a possible D gene (6 bases). The CDR3 spans 13 residues. CDR1 and CDR2 from the germline V gene are LNHNV and YYDKDF (reference sequence). V was pared by 2 bases and J by 6 bases, with 10 bases between. The CDR3: CATSRTGQSEAFF. In DNA, the CDR3 is TGTGCCACCAGCAGAACAGGACAGTCTGAAGCTTTCTTT.

The V gene is TRBV5-1, the J gene TRBJ2-2, with 7 bases matching TRBD1. Trimming removed 4 bases from V and 5 bases from J; junction bases left unmatched: 11. This CDR3 comprises 16 residues. CDR1 and CDR2 from the germline V gene are SGHRS and YFSETQ. The CDR3 DNA sequence: TGCGCCAGCAGCCCTACGGAGAACAGGGGAACCGGGGAGCTGTTTTTT. This encodes CASSPTENRGTGELFF.

The chain employs TRBV4-2 and TRBJ2-1, with D perhaps matching TRBD1 (5 bases). CDR3 length: 14 residues. Looked up from germline, CDR1 is LGHNA and CDR2 is YNFKEQ. V was clipped by 0 bases and J by 7 bases, with 10 bases between them. DNA of the CDR3: TGTGCCAGCAGCCAAGAGGCCAGGGAAAATGAGCAGTTCTTC. Encoded protein: CASSQEARENEQFF.

The chain couples TRBV9 to TRBJ1-6; D gene ambiguous. The V gene's germline CDR1 is SGDLS and CDR2 YYNGEE. Trimming cost V 0 bases and J 0 bases, with 4 bases left between them. There are 15 residues in the CDR3. The CDR3 DNA follows: TGTGCCAGCAGCGTAGACAGCTCCTATAATTCACCCCTCCACTTT. Residues: CASSVDSSYNSPLHF. Full variable domain (rest looked up from reference TRBV9 and TRBJ1-6): DSGVTQTPKHLITATGQRVTLRCSPRSGDLSVYWYQQSLDQGLQFLIQYYNGEERAKGNILERFSAQQFPDLHSELNLSSLELGDSALYFCASSVDSSYNSPLHFGNGTRLTVT.

This clone was picked up a small number of times. Other DNA sequences of this sample code for an identical CDR3. The chain recombines TRBV12-3 or TRBV12-4 with TRBJ1-2; D uncertain. The CDR3 is 13 amino acids. V was trimmed by 3 bases and J by 6 bases, leaving 11 bases between them. The CDR3 coding sequence is TGTGCCAGCAGTTTCAGTGGAGGAGATGGCTACACCTTC. Translation gives CASSFSGGDGYTF.

In its sample, this clone was seen once. CDR3 in amino acids: CASSQAFGGAYEQYF. The DNA for the CDR3 is TGTGCCAGCAGCCAGGCTTTTGGGGGCGCATACGAGCAGTACTTC. This chain uses TRBV14 with TRBJ2-7, with D possibly being TRBD1 (6 bases). Germline CDR1 reads SGHDN; CDR2 reads FVKESK. CDR3 length equals 15 residues. The ends were cut back, 3 bases at V and 4 bases at J, with 16 bases in the middle. Full variable domain (remainder filled in from reference TRBV14 and TRBJ2-7): EAGVTQFPSHSVIEKGQTVTLRCDPISGHDNLYWYRRVMGKEIKFLLHFVKESKQDESGMPNNRFLAERTGGTYSTLKVQPAELEDSGVYFCASSQAFGGAYEQYFGPGTRLTVT.

This clone was seen more than once but under ten times. The rearrangement joins TRBV6-5 to TRBJ1-1; no firm D call. Germline CDR1 reads MNHEY; CDR2 reads SVGAGI. Trimming shortened V by 2 bases and J by 4 bases, and 2 bases separated the two germline ends. The CDR3 has 11 amino acids. CDR3 loop: CASSYRTEAFF. The CDR3 region has the DNA TGTGCCAGCAGTTACCGCACTGAAGCTTTCTTT.

Only a few counts were recorded for this clone. J is TRBJ1-2 and V is TRBV9, with 10 positions matching TRBD1. The V segment lost 3 bases and the J segment 5 bases; nucleotides outside the gene matches: 10. This CDR3 is built from 16 residues. Germline values: CDR1 SGDLS, CDR2 YYNGEE. The CDR3 loop reads CASSGTTGGVIYGYTF. Written as DNA, the CDR3 is TGTGCCAGCAGCGGAACGACAGGGGGCGTAATTTATGGCTACACCTTC.

This chain uses TRBV4-1 with TRBJ1-1, with a possible D match to TRBD1 (5 bases). The germline V gene has CDR1 MGHRA and CDR2 YSYEKL. The CDR3 is 15 amino acids. Trimming shortened V by 1 base and J by 0 bases, and 9 bases separated the two germline ends. The DNA for the CDR3 is TGCGCCAGCAGCCAAGTTGGGGGGTTGAACACTGAAGCTTTCTTT. Translating gives CASSQVGGLNTEAFF.

This chain connects TRBV9 to TRBJ2-7, with D perhaps matching TRBD2 (6 bases). This CDR3 contains 15 residues. Germline V gene data show CDR1 as SGDLS and CDR2 as YYNGEE. V dropped 0 bases and J dropped 2 bases, with 12 bases sitting between them. CDR3 region: CASSVGGGNPYEQYF. In DNA, the CDR3 is TGTGCCAGCAGCGTAGGCGGAGGGAATCCCTACGAGCAGTACTTC.

The rearrangement links TRBV4-2 to TRBJ2-1, with 9 bases matching TRBD2. The V gene's germline CDR1 is LGHNA and CDR2 YNFKEQ. J gave up 0 bases and V 0 bases, and 9 bases lay outside the gene matches. The CDR3 spans 19 residues. CDR3 DNA: TGTGCCAGCAGCCAAGAGGTGATTAGCGGGAGACGCTCCTACAATGAGCAGTTCTTC. It translates to CASSQEVISGRRSYNEQFF.

J is TRBJ2-3 and V is TRBV29-1; D is unclear. The CDR3 covers 13 residues. V gave up 4 bases and J gave up 6 bases, with 14 bases separating them. In germline, CDR1 is SQVTM, CDR2 ANQGSEA. CDR3 nucleotides: TGCAGCGTTGCCCTACGTCCCTGGGATACGCAGTATTTT. It codes for CSVALRPWDTQYF.

The chain is built from TRBV14 and TRBJ2-7; no clear D. Between the trimmed V and J ends, which lost 6 bases and 0 bases, there was a span of 9 bases. CDR1 is SGHDN, CDR2 FVKESK, per germline. The CDR3 contains 13 residues. CDR3 region: CASSYSPSYEQYF. As DNA, the CDR3 is TGTGCCAGCAGTTACTCTCCCTCCTACGAGCAGTACTTC.

The chain joins TRBV18 to TRBJ2-7, with D perhaps matching TRBD1 (6 bases). This CDR3 is 14 amino acids long. Germline loops: CDR1 KGHSH, CDR2 LQKENI. Trimming left V 6 bases short and J 2 bases short, with 14 bases between. CDR3 nucleotides: TGTGCCAGCTCCACAGGAACAGGGCCCTACGAGCAGTACTTC. The encoded protein is CASSTGTGPYEQYF.

The chain combines TRBV3-1 (or the pseudogene TRBV3-2) with TRBJ2-7, with 7 bases lining up with TRBD2. V dropped 1 base and J dropped 2; count of bases not matched to a gene: 8. This CDR3 spans 16 amino acids. Germline CDR1 is LGHDT and CDR2 is YNNKEL (reference sequence). CDR3 sequence: CASSQGSSGKPYEQYF. CDR3 nucleotides: TGTGCCAGCAGCCAAGGCTCTAGCGGTAAACCCTACGAGCAGTACTTC.